A selection of T cell receptor beta chains follows, all from one sample in a study of cytomegalovirus exposure and HLA in healthy donors. Using immunoSEQ multiplex PCR, the repertoire was profiled, and TCRdb retains in-frame clones only, with some absent. The sample carries 150,000 or so clones, 70% to 90% recorded once. The sequencing sample was made of PBMCs. These TCRs come from a young man in good health and CMV-seropositive. The CDR3 runs from the conserved cysteine through the conserved F or W. The D gene is left open where the match is weak. The listing skips clone size in some rows; elsewhere it reads once, few, many or a size class.

d_call	clone_size	v_call	j_call	cdr3_nt	cdr3_aa
.	.	TRBV7-2	TRBJ2-7	TGTGCCAGCAGCTTAGCGCGGGCGGGCGAGCAGTACTTC	CASSLARAGEQYF
.	.	TRBV5-1	TRBJ1-1	TGCGCCAGCAGCTTGCCCCCGCCCGGGATACTGAACACTGAAGCTTTCTTT	CASSLPPPGILNTEAFF
.	.	TRBV18	TRBJ1-1	TGTGCCAGCTCACCAATCACGAGCACTGAAGCTTTCTTT	CASSPITSTEAFF
TRBD1	.	TRBV6-5	TRBJ1-6	TGTGCCAGCAGTCCCCGACAGGGACTAGGGTCACCCCTCCACTTT	CASSPRQGLGSPLHF
.	.	TRBV7-2	TRBJ2-2	TGTGCCAGCATCCCATCGGGGGTTTCGAACACCGGGGAGCTGTTTTTT	CASIPSGVSNTGELFF
.	.	TRBV7-2	TRBJ1-6	TGTGCCAGCAGCTCGAGACTGAGCTATAATTCACCCCTCCACTTT	CASSSRLSYNSPLHF
.	.	TRBV7-2	TRBJ2-1	TGTGCCAGCAGCTTTAGCGTGTCCTACAATGAGCAGTTCTTC	CASSFSVSYNEQFF
.	.	TRBV11-2	TRBJ2-5	TGTGCCAGCAGCTTAGATCTCAGGGAAGCAGAGACCCAGTACTTC	CASSLDLREAETQYF
TRBD1	.	TRBV2	TRBJ1-5	TGTGCCAGCAGGGCGGGACAGGGGAATCAGCCCCAGCATTTT	CASRAGQGNQPQHF
.	.	TRBV4-3	TRBJ2-1	TGCGCCAGCAGCCAAGATCTGCAGAGAGGCACTGAGCAGTTCTTC	CASSQDLQRGTEQFF
TRBD2	once	TRBV9	TRBJ2-1	TGTGCCAGCAGCCCCGAGGGGACTAGCGGGTCCGTATCCTACAATGAGCAGTTCTTC	CASSPEGTSGSVSYNEQFF
.	.	TRBV5-4	TRBJ1-2	TGTGCCAGCAGCTTCCCGGGGGATGGCTACACCTTC	CASSFPGDGYTF
.	.	TRBV18	TRBJ1-3	TGTGCCAGCTCACAATTACCAGATTTCTCTGGAAACACCATATATTTT	CASSQLPDFSGNTIYF
TRBD2	few	TRBV27	TRBJ2-1	TGTGCCAGCAGTCAGCTAGCGGGTCATTACAATGAGCAGTTCTTC	CASSQLAGHYNEQFF
TRBD2	once	TRBV6-5	TRBJ2-5	TGTGCCAGCAGCCCCGCGGGGGACCCCACGACCCAGTACTTC	CASSPAGDPTTQYF
TRBD2	.	TRBV11-3	TRBJ2-1	TGTGCCAGCAGCTGGGGTGGAGCGGGAGTGAGATACAATGAGCAGTTCTTC	CASSWGGAGVRYNEQFF
.	.	TRBV6-5	TRBJ1-5	TGTGCCAGCAGTTACGACAGTCATCAGCCCCAGCATTTT	CASSYDSHQPQHF
TRBD1	.	TRBV11-2	TRBJ2-5	TGTGCCAGCAGCTTAGGAGGACAGGGCAGAGAGACCCAGTACTTC	CASSLGGQGRETQYF
.	.	TRBV5-6	TRBJ2-5	TGTGCCAGCAGCTTGATCCAGCGGAGCGGAGAGACCCAGTACTTC	CASSLIQRSGETQYF
TRBD2	few	TRBV29-1	TRBJ2-7	TGCAGCGTTGGACTAGCGAGTGGCTACGAGCAGTACTTC	CSVGLASGYEQYF
.	.	TRBV27	TRBJ1-5	TGTGCCAGCAGTTTGAACAGGGTTGGGGCTAATAGCAATCAGCCCCAGCATTTT	CASSLNRVGANSNQPQHF
TRBD2	.	TRBV4-1	TRBJ2-4	TGCGCCAGCAGCCCCCGACTAGCGGGGGTCAGAACAGCCAAAAACATTCAGTACTTC	CASSPRLAGVRTAKNIQYF
.	.	TRBV30	TRBJ1-5	TGTGCCTGCACCCCGGGACACAAAAATCAGCCCCAGCATTTT	CACTPGHKNQPQHF
.	.	TRBV7-3	TRBJ2-7	TGTGCCAGCAGCCTGACTAGTGGCAGCTCCTACGAGCAGTACTTC	CASSLTSGSSYEQYF
TRBD2	.	TRBV5-1	TRBJ2-7	TGCGCCAGCAGCTTGGGGGGAGGGGCCTCCTACGAGCAGTACTTC	CASSLGGGASYEQYF
TRBD2	.	TRBV11-1	TRBJ2-5	TGTGCCAGCAGCCCCCACGACTGGGGAGCGGGGCGCCAAGAGACCCAGTACTTC	CASSPHDWGAGRQETQYF
.	once	TRBV21-1	TRBJ1-2	TGTGCCAGCAGCAAAGGGGGCAGGGGGCACGATGGCTACACCTTC	CASSKGGRGHDGYTF
.	.	TRBV6-5	TRBJ2-3	TGTGCCAGCACCCCCCGGGGCAGGGGCGCAGATACGCAGTATTTT	CASTPRGRGADTQYF
TRBD2	.	TRBV7-2	TRBJ2-3	TGTGCCAGCAGTCTAGCGGCAGATACGCAGTATTTT	CASSLAADTQYF
.	.	TRBV9	TRBJ1-6	TGTGCCAGCAGCGAGGACAGCGATAATTCACCCCTCCACTTT	CASSEDSDNSPLHF
TRBD1	.	TRBV4-3	TRBJ1-5	TGCGCCAGCAGCCCCCGGACAGGACTAAATCAGCCCCAGCATTTT	CASSPRTGLNQPQHF
TRBD1	.	TRBV6-5	TRBJ1-1	TGTGCCAGCAGTTCCTCGGGACAGAAGGCTTTCTTT	CASSSSGQKAFF
TRBD2	.	TRBV19	TRBJ2-7	TGTGCCAGTAGTCGCAGCGGGACCCGCTCCTACGAGCAGTACTTC	CASSRSGTRSYEQYF
.	.	TRBV11-1	TRBJ2-7	TGTGCCAGCAGCTTAATGGCTAGTCCGGGTTACGAGCAGTACTTC	CASSLMASPGYEQYF
.	.	TRBV7-2	TRBJ1-5	TGTGCCAGCAGCTTCGAGGGTACCATTAGCAATCAGCCCCAGCATTTT	CASSFEGTISNQPQHF
.	.	TRBV10-3	TRBJ2-2	TGTGCCATCAGTGAAAGGGAGTCCGGGGAGCTGTTTTTT	CAISERESGELFF
TRBD2	.	TRBV10-3	TRBJ2-7	TGTGCCATCATGAGGGAGGGTACGAGGTACGAGCAGTACTTC	CAIMREGTRYEQYF
TRBD1	.	TRBV7-2	TRBJ2-7	TGTGCCAGCAGCCCCAGGACAGGGAAGCAGTACTTC	CASSPRTGKQYF
.	.	TRBV6-1	TRBJ1-4	TGTGCCAGCAGTGAAGCGCCCGGGGGAGATATTGCAACTAATGAAAAACTGTTTTTT	CASSEAPGGDIATNEKLFF
.	.	TRBV2	TRBJ2-5	TGTGCCAGCTCCCTTGGTAGCGGCTTAGAGACCCAGTACTTC	CASSLGSGLETQYF
TRBD1	.	TRBV6-1	TRBJ1-1	TGTGCCAGCAATCGGGACAGGGATGACACTGAAGCTTTCTTT	CASNRDRDDTEAFF
TRBD1	.	TRBV5-1	TRBJ2-7	TGCGCCAGCAGCTTGGCCAAAGGGTCGGGACAGGGAATCCACGAGCAGTACTTC	CASSLAKGSGQGIHEQYF
TRBD2	.	TRBV4-3	TRBJ2-5	TGCGCCAGCAGCCAAGAAGGGGCGGGGGAAGAGACCCAGTACTTC	CASSQEGAGEETQYF